These 22 T cell receptor beta chains were sequenced from one sample in a study of blood T cell repertoires in COVID-19. Here immunoSEQ multiplex PCR was the method, and the copy in TCRdb shows in-frame clones only, minus some. The data show about 100,000 clones, 80% to 95% seen once. Sequenced sample: peripheral blood. The receptors derive from a man aged 65-85 years with acute or convalescent COVID-19.

A word on this clone: Other DNA sequences in this sample translate to the same CDR3. The chain carries TRBV5-1 and TRBJ1-1; D is uncertain. The V and J ends lost 1 base and 0 bases respectively, with 4 bases between them. Germline V gene sequence: CDR1 SGHRS, CDR2 YFSETQ. CDR3 length: 13 residues. The chain's CDR3 is CASSLYMNTEAFF. The CDR3 DNA follows: TGCGCCAGCAGCTTGTACATGAACACTGAAGCTTTCTTT.

CDR3 region: CASTGQGNTGELFF. The CDR3 bases are TGTGCCAGCACGGGACAGGGAAACACCGGGGAGCTGTTTTTT. The chain joins TRBV5-5 to TRBJ2-2; TRBD1 agrees at 9 bases. Germline assignment: CDR1 SGHKS and CDR2 YYEKEE (reference sequence). The junction had 2 bases not matched to a gene; V was cut back by 6 bases and J by 2 bases. This CDR3 comprises 14 residues.

The V call is TRBV2, the J call TRBJ1-2, with 8 bases that match TRBD1. Germline CDR1 and CDR2: SNHLY and FYNNEI. Unmatched junction bases numbered 13, after V lost 5 bases and J lost 5 bases. The length of the CDR3 is 16 residues. The CDR3 region has the DNA TGTGCCAGCAGTAAGGGGGGGCAGGGGGCGCGGTATGGCTACACCTTC. This sequence encodes CASSKGGQGARYGYTF.

The chain couples TRBV7-9 to TRBJ1-1; possibly TRBD1 for D (5 bases). The CDR3 contains 14 residues. Germline CDR1 and CDR2: SEHNR and FQNEAQ (reference sequence). The V gene lost 1 base and the J gene lost 1 base, with 7 bases spanning the gap. The CDR3 region has the DNA TGTGCCAGCAGCTTAGTAGGACAGAACACTGAAGCTTTCTTT. Translation: CASSLVGQNTEAFF.

The chain has TRBV28 and TRBJ2-2; D uncertain. From germline, CDR1 is MDHEN and CDR2 SYDVKM. V dropped 8 bases and J dropped 6 bases, with 4 bases sitting between them. The CDR3 runs to 10 residues. CDR3 nucleotides: TGTGCCAGCTCCGCCGGGGAGCTGTTTTTT. Amino acid sequence: CASSAGELFF.

CDR3 nucleotides: TGTGCCAGCAGCTTAGCCTACTGGTCCGGGGAGCTGTTTTTT. Its translation is CASSLAYWSGELFF. V is TRBV5-6 and J is TRBJ2-2; the D is unclear. The CDR3 is made up of 14 amino acids. The germline V gene has CDR1 SGHDT and CDR2 YYEEEE. The V and J ends lost 2 bases and 6 bases respectively, with 11 bases between them.

The rearrangement joins TRBV15 to TRBJ1-1, with a weak D call TRBD1 (5 bases). The CDR3 consists of 19 residues. Germline V gene lookup returns CDR1 LNHNV and CDR2 YYDKDF (reference sequence). Trimming pared 2 bases from V and 3 bases from J, leaving 25 bases between. The CDR3 loop is CATSRPRGGDWILDTEAFF. The CDR3 DNA is TGTGCCACCAGCAGACCCCGTGGGGGGGACTGGATCTTGGACACTGAAGCTTTCTTT.

V gene TRBV5-1 combines with J gene TRBJ1-6; possibly TRBD1 for D (5 bases). The CDR3 length is 16 residues. Trimming removed 4 bases from V and 8 bases from J, with 19 bases in between. Germline-derived CDR1 and CDR2 are SGHRS and YFSETQ. The CDR3 region has the DNA TGCGCCAGCAGCCTGTTTTCAGGGTTGAATTATTCACCCCTCCACTTT. The encoded protein is CASSLFSGLNYSPLHF.

The chain is built from TRBV28 and TRBJ2-7; TRBD2 might be the D (5 bases). Germline assignment: CDR1 MDHEN and CDR2 SYDVKM. Trimming left V 5 bases short and J 0 bases short, with 14 bases between. This CDR3 comprises 15 residues. CDR3 sequence: CASSTGGESSYEQYF. In DNA, the CDR3 is TGTGCCAGCAGTACCGGTGGGGAGAGCTCCTACGAGCAGTACTTC. Filled out from reference TRBV28 and TRBJ2-7, the complete variable domain reads DVKVTQSSRYLVKRTGEKVFLECVQDMDHENMFWYRQDPGLGLRLIYFSYDVKMKEKGDIPEGYSVSREKKERFSLILESASTNQTSMYLCASSTGGESSYEQYFGPGTRLTVT.

Concerning this clone: The same CDR3 also results from other DNA sequences found in this sample. This chain links TRBV7-2 with TRBJ2-7; the D gene is possibly TRBD1 (6 bases). The CDR3 is 15 amino acids. Germline CDR1 reads SGHTA; CDR2 reads FQGNSA. Trimming took off 5 bases at V and 2 bases at J, with 16 bases between the two ends. The CDR3 sequence: CASSPPAGAAYEQYF. The CDR3 DNA reads TGTGCCAGCAGCCCTCCGGCAGGGGCCGCCTACGAGCAGTACTTC.

This clone appeared a single time. This chain connects TRBV14 to TRBJ1-2, with 7 positions matching TRBD1. This CDR3 has 14 amino acids. V trimming: 3 bases; J trimming: 13 bases; junction bases outside the gene matches: 14. CDR1 is SGHDN, CDR2 FVKESK, per germline. The CDR3 region is CASSQNRDSGVRTF. In DNA, the CDR3 is TGTGCCAGCAGCCAGAATCGGGACAGCGGAGTGCGCACCTTC.

This clone was seen a few times. V is TRBV5-1 and J is TRBJ1-1, with TRBD1 identical over 9 bases. Germline V gene lookup returns CDR1 SGHRS and CDR2 YFSETQ. V lost 0 bases and J lost 1; bases outside the gene matches: 7. This CDR3 region has 17 residues. CDR3 in amino acids: CASSLAGTGISNTEAFF. The CDR3 DNA sequence: TGCGCCAGCAGCTTGGCCGGGACAGGGATATCGAACACTGAAGCTTTCTTT.

The V and J genes are TRBV4-2 and TRBJ2-5; 8 bases map to TRBD2. The CDR3 has 15 amino acids. Germline V gene sequence: CDR1 LGHNA, CDR2 YNFKEQ. Unmatched junction bases numbered 5, after V lost 0 bases and J lost 5 bases. The CDR3 nucleotides read TGTGCCAGCAGCCAAGATCGGGGGGGAGGGGAGACCCAGTACTTC. This translates into CASSQDRGGGETQYF.

The chain links TRBV25-1 to TRBJ2-5; TRBD1 aligns across 9 bases. In germline, CDR1 is MGHDK, CDR2 SYGVNS. This CDR3 has 16 amino acids. The V segment lost 4 bases and the J segment 2 bases; nucleotides outside the gene matches: 8. The CDR3 DNA follows: TGTGCCAGCAGTGTTCTCACAGGGGGCGGACAAGAGACCCAGTACTTC. Protein: CASSVLTGGGQETQYF.

The gene calls are TRBV4-1 and TRBJ1-1; D unresolved. The CDR3 has 15 residues. V gave up 4 bases and J gave up 2 bases, with 14 bases separating them. CDR1 is MGHRA, CDR2 YSYEKL, per germline. The CDR3 protein is CASSLTGRENTEAFF. The CDR3 nucleotides read TGCGCCAGCAGCCTCACCGGGAGAGAAAACACTGAAGCTTTCTTT.

The V gene is TRBV9, the J gene TRBJ1-1, with D hard to call. Looked up from germline, CDR1 is SGDLS and CDR2 is YYNGEE. The V end was cut by 2 bases, the J end by 2 bases, with 7 bases between. The CDR3 totals 13 residues. Here the CDR3 DNA reads TGTGCCAGCAGCGTCACGGGAAACACTGAAGCTTTCTTT. Translated, it gives CASSVTGNTEAFF.

The chain carries TRBV3-1 (or the pseudogene TRBV3-2) and TRBJ2-3, with D perhaps TRBD2 (5 bases). The CDR3 extends over 17 amino acids. Germline CDR1 is LGHDT and CDR2 is YNNKEL (reference sequence). The germline V and J ends were trimmed by 4 bases and 3 bases, with 20 bases remaining between them. The CDR3 loop reads CASSPLSGRRRTDTQYF. CDR3 bases: TGTGCCAGCAGCCCACTCAGCGGCAGGAGGCGTACAGATACGCAGTATTTT.

V is TRBV12-3 or TRBV12-4 and J is TRBJ1-2; possible D gene TRBD1, 5 bases. V was shortened by 5 bases and J by 8 bases, with 9 bases between the two germline ends. This CDR3 spans 11 amino acids. The CDR3 nucleotides read TGTGCCAGCAGTAGGGGCGACGGCTACACCTTC. Translating it yields CASSRGDGYTF.

V is TRBV5-1 and J is TRBJ1-6; possible D gene TRBD1, 5 bases. The length of the CDR3 is 14 residues. Trimming shortened V by 4 bases and J by 9 bases, and 14 bases separated the two germline ends. Per the germline V gene, CDR1 is SGHRS and CDR2 is YFSETQ. CDR3 protein: CASSLTANGSPLHF. CDR3 sequence (DNA): TGCGCCAGCAGCCTGACAGCTAATGGTTCACCCCTCCACTTT.

V and J are TRBV4-3 and TRBJ1-2, with a weak D call TRBD1 (5 bases). Germline V gives CDR1 LGHNA, CDR2 YSLEER. The CDR3 length is 15 residues. Trimming left V 0 bases short and J 2 bases short, with 10 bases between. CDR3 nucleotide sequence: TGCGCCAGCAGCCAAGAAATAGGGGTGAACTATGGCTACACCTTC. Its protein is CASSQEIGVNYGYTF.

The chain carries TRBV13 and TRBJ2-1; 7 bases are shared with TRBD2. Germline CDR1 and CDR2: PRHDT and FYEKMQ (reference sequence). V shed 8 bases and J 5 bases; nucleotides not matched to a gene: 12. The CDR3 covers 15 residues. Written as DNA, the CDR3 is TGTGCCAGCGCAGGGTCCCTAGCGGAGAACAATGAGCAGTTCTTC. Residues: CASAGSLAENNEQFF.

J is TRBJ2-6 and V is TRBV7-9; TRBD1 agrees at 8 bases. Trimming at V came to 7 bases and at J to 0 bases, leaving 14 bases not matched to a gene. The CDR3 spans 19 residues. Looked up from germline, CDR1 is SEHNR and CDR2 is FQNEAQ (reference sequence). The CDR3 here is CASIPNPGQAGSGANVLTF. Written as DNA, the CDR3 is TGTGCCAGCATCCCAAATCCGGGACAGGCCGGCTCTGGGGCCAACGTCCTGACTTTC.